This entry lists 12 T cell receptor beta chains sequenced from one sample in a study of tumor-infiltrating lymphocytes in primary liver carcinoma. Germline DNA was also extracted, while the blood RNA originated from unsorted whole blood. TCR beta cDNA was reverse-transcribed from roughly 520 ng of total RNA. The reaction used a constant-region primer and ProtoScript II reverse transcriptase. Modified slightly, ARM-PCR produced TCR beta libraries over three nested multiplex PCR rounds. TRBV1-TRBV30 forward and Cbeta reverse primers drove the first two roughly 10-cycle rounds. Via MiXCR, TCRdb re-called the multiplex PCR reads, giving one row per CDR3 protein. The sample has 180,000 or so distinct CDR3 sequences; 60% are singletons. Sequenced input: peripheral blood. All receptors derive from a man aged 40-49 years with primary liver carcinoma and hepatitis B virus infection.

V is TRBV6-5 and J is TRBJ1-1; tentatively, D is TRBD1 (5 bases). Germline loops: CDR1 MNHEY, CDR2 SVGAGI. The CDR3 is 15 residues long. The V end lost 5 bases, the J end lost 1 base, and 14 bases lay between the germline ends. Written as DNA, the CDR3 is TGTGCCAGCAGTCGGGCGGGGCGGTGGAACACTGAAGCTTTCTTT. Amino acid sequence: CASSRAGRWNTEAFF.

The V gene is TRBV29-1, the J gene TRBJ2-1; 10 bases fit TRBD2. The germline CDR1 and CDR2 sequences are SQVTM and ANQGSEA. The CDR3 is 15 residues long. The ends lost 4 bases at V and 7 bases at J; junction bases unmatched: 10. The CDR3: CSVVTAGGPVNEQFF. The CDR3 DNA reads as TGCAGCGTTGTGACAGCGGGAGGGCCAGTTAATGAGCAGTTCTTC.

The rearrangement joins TRBV4-1 to TRBJ2-3; possible D gene TRBD2, 6 bases. The CDR3 consists of 16 residues. Trimming left V 1 base short and J 1 base short, with 12 bases between. Germline V lookup: CDR1 MGHRA, CDR2 YSYEKL. CDR3 sequence (DNA): TGCGCCAGCAGCCAAGTGTTGGGGGGTCGCACAGATACGCAGTATTTT. Translation: CASSQVLGGRTDTQYF.

As concerns this clonotype: No conserved phenylalanine or tryptophan is present at the end of the CDR3, so a read error is the likely explanation. The rearrangement links TRBV5-1 to TRBJ2-1; 8 bases fit TRBD1. Looked up from germline, CDR1 is SGHRS and CDR2 is YFSETQ. This CDR3 contains 15 residues. J lost 4 bases, V lost 4 bases, and 7 bases had no gene match. CDR3: CASSKTGVEYNEQFS. For the CDR3, the DNA is TGCGCCAGCAGCAAGACAGGGGTAGAGTACAATGAGCAGTTCTCC.

Comment on this clonotype: One base away lies a much larger clone, so this may be a sequencing read error. This chain joins TRBV29-1 and TRBJ2-3, with a tentative D call TRBD2 (5 bases). The V and J ends lost 1 base and 0 bases respectively, with 11 bases between them. CDR1 is SQVTM, CDR2 ANQGSEA, per germline. The CDR3 length is 15 residues. CDR3 coding DNA: TGCAGCGTTGAAGTGGGAGTGACTAGCACAGATACGCAGTATTTT. This encodes CSVEVGVTSTDTQYF.

As concerns this clonotype: Compared with germline, one end of the junction differs, possibly owing to a read error. The chain has TRBV11-2 and TRBJ2-7, with 7 bases fitting TRBD2. The CDR3 covers 20 residues. Germline lookup yields CDR1 SGHAT and CDR2 FQNNGV. The CDR3 reads CASSLDLWGRAERGTYELYF. The CDR3 DNA reads TGTGCCAGCAGCTTAGATCTTTGGGGGAGGGCCGAACGTGGAACCTACGAGCTGTACTTC.

This clonotype was recorded a few times. The CDR3 reads CASSLGLAGNNEQFF. As DNA, the CDR3 is TGCGCCAGCAGCTTGGGGCTAGCGGGAAACAATGAGCAGTTCTTC. The chain is built from TRBV5-1 and TRBJ2-1; TRBD2 aligns across 9 bases. V lost 0 bases, J lost 5 bases, and 3 bases stayed unmatched. CDR3 size: 15 residues. Germline CDR1 reads SGHRS; CDR2 reads YFSETQ.

The table lists this clonotype with a count of one. V and J are TRBV2 and TRBJ2-2, with D possibly being TRBD2 (7 bases). The CDR3 contains 14 residues. V was clipped by 6 bases and J by 6 bases, with 14 bases between them. Germline V CDR1 and CDR2: SNHLY, FYNNEI. The CDR3 nucleotides read TGTGCCAGCAGAAGGGGGGGTACGGCCGGGGAGCTGTTTTTT. Encoded protein: CASRRGGTAGELFF.

As to this clonotype: This may be a read error, as it is one base from a much larger clone. The rearrangement joins TRBV11-2 to TRBJ1-2, with a possible D match to TRBD1 (6 bases). The CDR3 is 14 amino acids. Germline V gives CDR1 SGHAT, CDR2 FQNNGV. Here the CDR3 reads CACSSRQDPRGYTF. The CDR3 nucleotides are TGTGCCTGCAGCTCTAGACAGGACCCGAGGGGCTACACCTTC.

Turning to this clonotype: A much larger clone differs from this one at a single base, so this may be a read error. This rearrangement joins TRBV29-1 to TRBJ2-7; 7 positions agree with TRBD2. The germline CDR1 and CDR2 sequences are SQVTM and ANQGSEA. This CDR3 is built from 14 residues. CDR3 bases: TGCAGCGTTGTACCTAAGCGGGACTCCTACGGGCAGTACTTC. It translates to CSVVPKRDSYGQYF.

V gene TRBV7-8 combines with J gene TRBJ2-7; 8 positions agree with TRBD2. The V gene end was trimmed by 5 bases and the J gene end by 9 bases; junction bases not matched to a gene: 3. This CDR3 spans 11 amino acids. The germline V gene has CDR1 SGHVS and CDR2 FQNEAQ. CDR3 protein: CASSPGGGQYF. CDR3 nucleotide sequence: TGTGCCAGCAGCCCCGGGGGGGGGCAGTACTTC.

This clonotype was counted once. A much larger clone lies one base from this, so it may be a read error. The chain employs TRBV29-1 and TRBJ2-5; 11 bases line up with TRBD2. Losses at the gene ends were 7 bases for V and 4 bases for J; bases not matched to a gene: 11. This CDR3 region has 15 residues. Germline V gene lookup returns CDR1 SQVTM and CDR2 ANQGSEA. Here the CDR3 reads CSAASGTSGRETQYF. CDR3 DNA sequence: TGCAGCGCCGCGTCCGGGACTAGCGGCCGAGAGACCCAGTACTTC.